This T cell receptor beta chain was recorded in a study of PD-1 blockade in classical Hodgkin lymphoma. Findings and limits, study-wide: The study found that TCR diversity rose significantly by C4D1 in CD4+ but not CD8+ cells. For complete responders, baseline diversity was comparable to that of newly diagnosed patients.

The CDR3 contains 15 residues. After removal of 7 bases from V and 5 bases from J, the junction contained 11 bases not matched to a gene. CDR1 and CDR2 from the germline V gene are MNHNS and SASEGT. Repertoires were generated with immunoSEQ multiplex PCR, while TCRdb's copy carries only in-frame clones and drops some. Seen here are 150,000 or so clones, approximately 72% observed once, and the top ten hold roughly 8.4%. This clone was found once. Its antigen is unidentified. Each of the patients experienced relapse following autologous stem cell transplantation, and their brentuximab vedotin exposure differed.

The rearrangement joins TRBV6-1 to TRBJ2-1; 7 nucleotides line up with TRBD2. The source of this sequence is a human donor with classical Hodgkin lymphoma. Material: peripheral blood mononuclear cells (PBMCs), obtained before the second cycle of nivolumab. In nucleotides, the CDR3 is TGTGCCAGCATCGGGAGCGGGACGTTAGACAATGAGCAGTTCTTC. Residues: CASIGSGTLDNEQFF.